These T cell receptor beta chains were read from a single sample in a study of blood T cell repertoires in COVID-19. Assay: immunoSEQ multiplex PCR; the TCRdb copy retains only in-frame clones and omits some. The repertoire includes approximately 210,000 clones, around 80% of them detected once, and about 20% sits in the top ten. The sequencing input was peripheral blood. These receptors were taken from a young man with active or convalescent COVID-19. Both conserved end residues are part of each CDR3.

J gene	V gene	CDR3 protein
TRBJ1-1	TRBV7-6	CASSIQGPGTEAFF
TRBJ1-2	TRBV27	CASSLGLPPSNYGYTF
TRBJ1-4	TRBV12-5	CASGCYPGQIASATNEKLFF
TRBJ2-2	TRBV3-1/TRBV3-2	CASSLGGEHTGELFF
TRBJ1-4	TRBV16	CASSQTRDSDNEKLFF
TRBJ2-3	TRBV6-4	CASSVKEVSGYSTDTQYF
TRBJ1-3	TRBV3-1/TRBV3-2	CASSETGSGNTIYF
TRBJ1-1	TRBV10-3	CAISEDRGVTEAFF
TRBJ2-7	TRBV9	CASSGTRDRVSSEQYF
TRBJ2-3	TRBV19	CASSTGLSTDTQYF
TRBJ2-3	TRBV5-6	CASSSGHLRTDTQYF
TRBJ2-7	TRBV25-1	CASSESGEQYF
TRBJ1-3	TRBV7-6	CASSSQGAGGNTIYF
TRBJ2-1	TRBV7-2	CASSSQGTDNNEQFF
TRBJ2-7	TRBV5-1	CASSLARDRIASGEQYF
TRBJ1-2	TRBV6-6	CASSAPSDYGYTF
TRBJ2-5	TRBV24-1	CATSDPRQGVRETQYF
TRBJ2-2	TRBV29-1	CSVEGPGRTGELFF
TRBJ2-5	TRBV9	CASSVGYTGGIQETQYF
TRBJ1-4	TRBV18	CASSPFVPTATNEKLFF
TRBJ2-3	TRBV18	CASSPGTGRDTQYF
TRBJ2-3	TRBV7-9	CASSSGARDRKPADTQYF
TRBJ2-7	TRBV30	CAWKGMSYEQYF
TRBJ1-4	TRBV7-9	CASSLAGQGDEKLFF
TRBJ2-2	TRBV11-3	CASSLAYTGELFF
TRBJ1-5	TRBV6-2/TRBV6-3	CASSFPGTGITSNQPQHF
TRBJ2-3	TRBV30	CAWRGPSGRDTQYF
TRBJ2-2	TRBV7-2	CASSLARTSGKSGELFF
TRBJ1-1	TRBV7-9	CASSSRRMNTEAFF
TRBJ1-4	TRBV5-6	CASYRQNEKLFF
TRBJ1-1	TRBV12-3/TRBV12-4	CASSSREAEAFF